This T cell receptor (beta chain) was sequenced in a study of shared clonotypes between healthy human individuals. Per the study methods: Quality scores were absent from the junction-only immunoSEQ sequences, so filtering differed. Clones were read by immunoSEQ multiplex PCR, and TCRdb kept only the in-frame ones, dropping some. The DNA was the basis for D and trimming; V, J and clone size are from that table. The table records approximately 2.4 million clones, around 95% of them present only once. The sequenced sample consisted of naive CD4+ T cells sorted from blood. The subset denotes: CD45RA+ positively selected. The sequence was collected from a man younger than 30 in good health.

CDR3 DNA sequence: TGTGCCAGCAGCACTAGCCCGACCGGGAGGCAGTTCTTC. It is translated as CASSTSPTGRQFF. The V call is TRBV7-2, the J call TRBJ2-1, with D possibly matching TRBD2 (6 bases). CDR1 and CDR2 from the germline V gene are SGHTA and FQGNSA. There are 13 residues in the CDR3. The ends were cut back, 5 bases at V and 12 bases at J, with 17 bases in the middle.